One and the same sample provided the 30 T cell receptor beta chains below, sequenced in a study of blood T cells in healthy people across ages. The second PCR ran about 7 to 12 cycles with a sample-barcoded 5' primer and J-beta primers. TCRdb re-analysed the 5' RACE reads in MiXCR, keeping a single row per CDR3 protein. The data contain about 1,500,000 distinct CDR3 sequences, 42% of them singletons. Specimen: blood. Every receptor here comes from a woman aged 18-35 years in good health.

V gene TRBV2 combines with J gene TRBJ1-6; 7 bases match TRBD1. The CDR3 spans 14 residues. Germline-derived CDR1 and CDR2 are SNHLY and FYNNEI. With V trimmed by 6 bases and J by 7 bases, 6 bases remained unmatched. This CDR3 is CASRAQGPNSPLHF. The DNA of the CDR3 is TGTGCCAGCAGAGCACAGGGGCCAAATTCACCCCTCCACTTT.

J is TRBJ2-3 and V is TRBV2; D call uncertain. The V gene lost 6 bases and the J gene lost 6 bases, with 10 bases spanning the gap. The CDR3 loop spans 12 amino acids. Germline CDR1 is SNHLY and CDR2 is FYNNEI. CDR3 loop: CASRASVDTQYF. The CDR3 DNA follows: TGTGCCAGCAGGGCAAGTGTGGATACGCAGTATTTT.

Comments on this clonotype: One base away lies a much larger clone, so this may be a sequencing read error. This rearrangement joins TRBV4-1 to TRBJ2-1, with D possibly being TRBD2 (6 bases). Per the germline V gene, CDR1 is MGHRA and CDR2 is YSYEKL. The CDR3 contains 14 residues. Trimming took off 0 bases at V and 10 bases at J, with 13 bases between the two ends. The CDR3 region is CASSQDAGTYEQFF. DNA for the CDR3: TGCGCCAGCAGCCAAGATGCGGGGACCTACGAGCAGTTCTTC.

The rearrangement links TRBV6-6 to TRBJ2-1, with TRBD2 matching over 8 bases. CDR1 is MNHNY and CDR2 is SVGAGI in the germline V gene (reference sequence). The CDR3 is made up of 16 amino acids. The J segment lost 3 bases and the V segment lost 2 bases, leaving 6 bases of the junction unmatched. CDR3 loop: CASSYRSGSGYNEQFF. In DNA, the CDR3 is TGTGCCAGCAGTTACCGGAGCGGGAGTGGCTACAATGAGCAGTTCTTC.

J is TRBJ2-1 and V is TRBV27; 7 nucleotides match TRBD2. Germline trimming cut 5 bases from V and 2 bases from J; bases unmatched to any gene: 6. CDR1 is MNHEY and CDR2 is SMNVEV in the germline V gene (reference sequence). This CDR3 contains 15 residues. The CDR3 is CASSPIGLAYNEQFF. Written as DNA, the CDR3 is TGTGCCAGCAGTCCTATAGGACTAGCCTACAATGAGCAGTTCTTC.

CDR3 sequence reads: CSAFARDRGDEQYF. The CDR3 coding sequence is TGCAGTGCCTTTGCCCGGGACCGAGGAGACGAGCAGTACTTC. The chain couples TRBV20-1 to TRBJ2-7; D may be TRBD1 or TRBD2 (5 bases each). The CDR3 sequence is 14 residues long. Germline CDR1 is DFQATT and CDR2 is SNEGSKA (reference sequence). V was pared by 6 bases and J by 5 bases, with 20 bases between.

This sequence joins TRBV6-2 or TRBV6-3 and TRBJ2-1; 10 bases are a match to TRBD2. V trimming: 8 bases; J trimming: 8 bases; junction bases outside the gene matches: 15. CDR1 is MNHEY, CDR2 SVGEGT, per germline. This CDR3 comprises 16 residues. CDR3 region: CASQQGTSDLTDEQFF. The CDR3 region has the DNA TGTGCCAGCCAACAAGGGACTAGCGATTTGACCGATGAGCAGTTCTTC.

The rearrangement uses TRBV19 and TRBJ2-1; perhaps TRBD2 as D (7 bases). CDR3 length: 15 residues. CDR1 is LNHDA, CDR2 SQIVND, per germline (reference sequence). V was shortened by 6 bases and J by 6 bases, with 18 bases between the two germline ends. The CDR3: CASSTRGAGANEQFF. The CDR3, as DNA: TGTGCCAGTAGCACCCGGGGGGCGGGGGCCAATGAGCAGTTCTTC.

This clonotype was seen a handful of times. The chain combines TRBV5-1 with TRBJ2-1; 8 positions match TRBD2. Matching the DNA end better, TRBJ2-7 makes the J call doubtful. This CDR3 contains 14 residues. In germline, CDR1 is SGHRS, CDR2 YFSETQ. This chain's CDR3 is CASSFLAGHNEQYF. CDR3 DNA sequence: TGCGCCAGCAGCTTCCTAGCGGGCCACAATGAGCAGTACTTC.

This chain uses TRBV7-9 with TRBJ2-1, with D maybe TRBD2 (6 bases). The CDR3 sequence is 14 residues long. Per germline, CDR1 SEHNR and CDR2 FQNEAQ (reference sequence). V gave up 8 bases and J gave up 1 base, with 12 bases separating them. CDR3 loop: CASGKAGSYNEQFF. The CDR3 nucleotides read TGTGCCAGCGGAAAGGCGGGATCCTACAATGAGCAGTTCTTC.

This clonotype turned up a few times. The V gene is TRBV6-2 or TRBV6-3, the J gene TRBJ2-5; TRBD2 aligns across 12 bases. This CDR3 is 17 amino acids long. V gave up 2 bases and J gave up 5 bases; unmatched junction bases: 9. Looked up from germline, CDR1 is MNHEY and CDR2 is SVGEGT. In DNA, the CDR3 is TGTGCCAGCAGTTACGGGCTAGCGGGAGGGCCGGATGAGACCCAGTACTTC. Translation: CASSYGLAGGPDETQYF.

V usage is TRBV14 and J usage is TRBJ2-3; 13 positions agree with TRBD2. Germline trimming cut 3 bases from V and 5 bases from J; bases unmatched to any gene: 5. CDR3 length equals 16 residues. The germline CDR1 and CDR2 sequences are SGHDN and FVKESK. CDR3 protein: CASSQGLAGMRDTQYF. The CDR3 bases are TGTGCCAGCAGCCAGGGACTAGCGGGGATGAGAGATACGCAGTATTTT.

This clonotype was seen ten or more times. V gene TRBV29-1 combines with J gene TRBJ2-1; no firm D call. Trimming left V 4 bases short and J 8 bases short, with 15 bases between. This CDR3 has 13 residues. Germline V gene data show CDR1 as SQVTM and CDR2 as ANQGSEA. Written as DNA, the CDR3 is TGCAGCGTTGCCTGGACCACTATGGATGAGCAGTTCTTC. It specifies CSVAWTTMDEQFF.

V and J are TRBV4-1 and TRBJ2-7; D is undetermined. Germline V gene data show CDR1 as MGHRA and CDR2 as YSYEKL. CDR3 length: 14 residues. V was clipped by 4 bases and J by 2 bases, with 12 bases between them. The CDR3: CASSPKAATYEQYF. In DNA form, the CDR3 reads TGCGCCAGCAGCCCGAAGGCGGCTACCTACGAGCAGTACTTC.

The rearrangement uses TRBV4-1 and TRBJ2-2; tentatively, D is TRBD1 or TRBD2 (6 bases each). Germline V CDR1 and CDR2: MGHRA, YSYEKL. This CDR3 comprises 16 residues. Trimming cost V 4 bases and J 0 bases, with 12 bases left between them. The CDR3 DNA is TGCGCCAGCAGCCCACAGGGCGGGACGAACACCGGGGAGCTGTTTTTT. Translating it yields CASSPQGGTNTGELFF.

The genes are TRBV28 and TRBJ2-7; TRBD1 aligns across 8 bases. Germline-derived CDR1 and CDR2 are MDHEN and SYDVKM. Germline trimming cut 7 bases from V and 2 bases from J; bases unmatched to any gene: 7. There are 14 residues in the CDR3. CDR3 coding DNA: TGTGCCAGCACCGATACAGGGGGGCCCTACGAGCAGTACTTC. Translated: CASTDTGGPYEQYF. Looking up the rest from reference TRBV28 and TRBJ2-7 gives the full variable domain: DVKVTQSSRYLVKRTGEKVFLECVQDMDHENMFWYRQDPGLGLRLIYFSYDVKMKEKGDIPEGYSVSREKKERFSLILESASTNQTSMYLCASTDTGGPYEQYFGPGTRLTVT.

J is TRBJ2-7 and V is TRBV19; 7 bases fit TRBD1. The CDR3 contains 15 residues. Germline loops: CDR1 LNHDA, CDR2 SQIVND (reference sequence). The V and J ends lost 1 base and 3 bases, in that order; junction bases with no gene match: 6. The CDR3 DNA follows: TGTGCCAGTAGTATAGGAGGGGGCTTCAACTACGAGCAGTACTTC. Protein product: CASSIGGGFNYEQYF.

V usage is TRBV2 and J usage is TRBJ2-2, with D possibly being TRBD1 or TRBD2 (6 bases each). This CDR3 spans 16 amino acids. Trimming stripped 0 bases from V and 4 bases from J, with 12 bases between. From germline, CDR1 is SNHLY and CDR2 FYNNEI. The CDR3 loop reads CASSEAKGGVTGELFF. The CDR3, as DNA: TGTGCCAGCAGTGAAGCAAAGGGGGGAGTCACCGGGGAGCTGTTTTTT.

This chain joins TRBV9 and TRBJ1-1, with 9 bases that match TRBD1. The junction had 7 bases not matched to a gene; V was cut back by 3 bases and J by 4 bases. The length of the CDR3 is 15 residues. Germline V gene data show CDR1 as SGDLS and CDR2 as YYNGEE. CDR3 protein: CASSERQGQGTEAFF. The CDR3 DNA reads as TGTGCCAGCAGCGAGAGACAGGGACAGGGCACTGAAGCTTTCTTT.

This clonotype was seen repeatedly, ten times or more. CDR3: CSVDSREQFF. CDR3 in DNA: TGCAGCGTTGACTCCCGGGAGCAGTTCTTC. This chain links TRBV29-1 with TRBJ2-1, with D unclear. The CDR3 has 10 amino acids. V lost 3 bases to trimming and J lost 10 bases, with 7 bases between them. Germline-derived CDR1 and CDR2 are SQVTM and ANQGSEA.

The gene calls are TRBV6-5 and TRBJ2-5; 13 bases align to TRBD2. Germline V gene lookup returns CDR1 MNHEY and CDR2 SVGAGI. There are 18 residues in the CDR3. V lost 4 bases, J lost 11 bases, and 19 bases stayed unmatched. The CDR3 sequence is CASSSPGLAGALRGEQYF. The CDR3 DNA reads TGTGCCAGCAGTTCCCCTGGACTAGCGGGGGCCCTTAGGGGGGAGCAGTACTTC.

V usage is TRBV5-6 and J usage is TRBJ2-1, with D tentatively TRBD1 or TRBD2 (6 bases each). The CDR3 is 15 amino acids. Trimming pared 6 bases from V and 7 bases from J, leaving 20 bases between. Germline loops: CDR1 SGHDT, CDR2 YYEEEE. For the CDR3, the DNA is TGTGCCAGCACCCTCGTAGGGGGGCGTGTAAATGAGCAGTTCTTC. It specifies CASTLVGGRVNEQFF.

The gene calls are TRBV5-4 and TRBJ2-1, with 8 bases lining up with TRBD2. The CDR3 is 15 amino acids. J was trimmed by 6 bases and V by 2 bases; bases with no gene match: 7. The V gene's germline CDR1 is SGHNT and CDR2 YYREEE (reference sequence). The CDR3 coding sequence is TGTGCCAGCAGCTTAAGTACTAGCGGCTTCAATGAGCAGTTCTTC. Translated: CASSLSTSGFNEQFF.

V gene TRBV20-1 combines with J gene TRBJ2-7; 7 nucleotides match TRBD2. The DNA end lines up better with TRBJ2-5; the J call may be wrong. The CDR3 has 14 residues. The germline V gene has CDR1 DFQATT and CDR2 SNEGSKA (reference sequence). In DNA, the CDR3 is TGCAGTGCTCTCGGGACTATTACAGGAGAGACCCAGTACTTC. Amino acids: CSALGTITGETQYF.

The chain has TRBV5-1 and TRBJ2-3; D is uncertain. With 4 bases removed from V and 2 bases from J, the gap between germline ends came to 17 bases. Germline-derived CDR1 and CDR2 are SGHRS and YFSETQ. The CDR3 loop spans 16 amino acids. The CDR3 loop reads CASSPTLGGATDTQYF. The CDR3 region has the DNA TGCGCCAGCAGCCCCACACTGGGTGGAGCCACAGATACGCAGTATTTT.

This clonotype was seen a handful of times. The chain carries TRBV7-9 and TRBJ2-1, with 10 bases fitting TRBD2. The V gene end was trimmed by 5 bases and the J gene end by 1 base; junction bases not matched to a gene: 14. The length of the CDR3 is 19 residues. From germline, CDR1 is SEHNR and CDR2 FQNEAQ (reference sequence). The CDR3, as DNA: TGTGCCAGCAGCCCACCATCAGCGGGGGGGCCGTGGTCCTACAATGAGCAGTTCTTC. Amino acids: CASSPPSAGGPWSYNEQFF.

The chain uses TRBV6-1 and TRBJ1-5; possibly TRBD1 for D (6 bases). Germline V gene lookup returns CDR1 MNHNS and CDR2 SASEGT. This CDR3 is 17 amino acids long. With 2 bases removed from V and 3 bases from J, the gap between germline ends came to 17 bases. The CDR3 sequence is CASSEPSRQAPNQPQHF. The CDR3 nucleotides are TGTGCCAGCAGTGAACCTTCTCGACAGGCGCCCAATCAGCCCCAGCATTTT.

The chain couples TRBV20-1 to TRBJ2-1; D possibly corresponds to TRBD1 (6 bases). CDR1 and CDR2 from the germline V gene are DFQATT and SNEGSKA (reference sequence). CDR3 length: 14 amino acids. V was pared by 3 bases and J by 9 bases, with 18 bases between. The chain's CDR3 is CSASPIGGRSEQFF. The CDR3 nucleotides are TGCAGTGCTAGCCCTATAGGGGGTCGGAGTGAGCAGTTCTTC.

The rearrangement links TRBV28 to TRBJ2-5; 8 nucleotides match TRBD1. This CDR3 has 12 amino acids. V trimming: 6 bases; J trimming: 7 bases; junction bases outside the gene matches: 4. Germline values: CDR1 MDHEN, CDR2 SYDVKM. This CDR3 is CASRGQGGTQYF. The CDR3 DNA follows: TGTGCCAGCAGAGGACAGGGCGGGACCCAGTACTTC.

With respect to this clonotype: One end of the junction varies from germline; a read error may be responsible. V usage is TRBV4-2 and J usage is TRBJ2-1; 12 bases are a match to TRBD2. CDR1 and CDR2 from the germline V gene are LGHNA and YNFKEQ. This CDR3 spans 17 amino acids. CDR3 amino acids: CTSSQAGTSGHDNEQFF. CDR3 coding DNA: TGTACCAGCAGCCAAGCCGGGACTAGCGGGCACGACAATGAGCAGTTCTTC.